Listed below are T cell receptor beta chains from one sample, sequenced in a study of cytomegalovirus exposure and HLA in healthy donors. Assay: immunoSEQ multiplex PCR; the TCRdb copy retains only in-frame clones and omits some. The sample records around 140,000 clones, roughly 79% being singletons. The sequencing sample was made of PBMCs. All receptors derive from a woman aged 55-69 years in good health and CMV-seropositive. The CDR3 runs from the conserved cysteine through the conserved F or W. A D gene is named only where the DNA matches it firmly. Expanded clones are given a class, and other clones once, few, many or no size at all.

TRBV30	TRBJ2-3	.	.	TGTGCCTGGAGTGGCCGTAGGGCCGGGGGGCGGCCGACGGGATCTAGCACAGATACGCAGTATTTT	CAWSGRRAGGRPTGSSTDTQYF
TRBV14	TRBJ2-3	TRBD2	.	TGTGCCAGCAGCCAAGAAAGCGGGAGCGATACGCAGTATTTT	CASSQESGSDTQYF
TRBV5-1	TRBJ2-2	.	.	TGCGCCAGCAGCTTGGCAGGGATCGTCACCGGGGAGCTGTTTTTT	CASSLAGIVTGELFF
TRBV5-4	TRBJ2-7	.	.	TGTGCCAGCAGCTTGGCCGCAGGGAACTACGAGCAGTACTTC	CASSLAAGNYEQYF
TRBV6-1	TRBJ1-2	TRBD1	.	TGTGCCAGCAGTGAACCACCGGGACAGGAGGGCTACACCTTC	CASSEPPGQEGYTF
TRBV2	TRBJ2-5	TRBD1	.	TGTGCCAGCATGAGAGGGGGCGAGGAGACCCAGTACTTC	CASMRGGEETQYF
TRBV9	TRBJ1-3	.	.	TGTGCCAGCAGCGCCGATGCAGGGCCGGGACACAGGGGAAACACCATATATTTT	CASSADAGPGHRGNTIYF
TRBV28	TRBJ2-5	TRBD2	.	TGTGCCAGCAGCCTAGCGGGAGTTTGGGAGACCCAGTACTTC	CASSLAGVWETQYF
TRBV5-4	TRBJ2-3	TRBD2	.	TGTGCCAGCAGCTTTCAAGCGGGGGGCACAGATACGCAGTATTTT	CASSFQAGGTDTQYF
TRBV2	TRBJ2-3	.	.	TGTGCCAGCACCCCGGGACTCACAGATACGCAGTATTTT	CASTPGLTDTQYF
TRBV6-5	TRBJ2-7	.	.	TGTGCCAGCAGTTACGAGGAGGGGGCTTTTTCCTACGAGCAGTACTTC	CASSYEEGAFSYEQYF
TRBV9	TRBJ2-2	TRBD2	.	TGTGCCAGCAGCTTCGGGACTAGCGGGACCCGTGGGTCGAACACCGGGGAGCTGTTTTTT	CASSFGTSGTRGSNTGELFF
TRBV18	TRBJ2-7	.	.	TGTGCCAGCTCCCGCTCGCAAGGGGGCGAGCAGTACTTC	CASSRSQGGEQYF
TRBV29-1	TRBJ1-5	TRBD1	.	TGCAGCGTAGCTACAGGGGGAGGCAATCAGCCCCAGCATTTT	CSVATGGGNQPQHF
TRBV19	TRBJ1-5	.	.	TGTGCCAGTAGTATAGCGCCACTGAGGGGCAATCAGCCCCAGCATTTT	CASSIAPLRGNQPQHF
TRBV27	TRBJ2-5	.	.	TGTGCCAGCAGTAGGCAGGGGGGGACCCAGTACTTC	CASSRQGGTQYF
TRBV11-3	TRBJ2-3	TRBD2	.	TGTGCCAGCAGCCCCCGGACTAGCGGGACCACAGATACGCAGTATTTT	CASSPRTSGTTDTQYF
TRBV11-1	TRBJ2-1	TRBD2	.	TGTGCCAGCAGCGTGGGGCTAGCGGGAGGGTACAATGAGCAGTTCTTC	CASSVGLAGGYNEQFF
TRBV29-1	TRBJ2-1	.	few	TGCAGTATCACCCGGGGGTTCTTC	CSITRGFF
TRBV6-5	TRBJ2-1	TRBD2	.	TGTGCCAGCAGTCTAGCGGGAGTGTCCTACAATGAGCAGTTCTTC	CASSLAGVSYNEQFF
TRBV29-1	TRBJ1-2	TRBD1	.	TGCAGCGTTGAGCAGCAGGGGGCTAGTGGCTACACCTTC	CSVEQQGASGYTF
TRBV6-5	TRBJ2-7	.	few	TGTGCCAGCAGCATGGATACTAGCTCCTACGAGCAGTACTTC	CASSMDTSSYEQYF
TRBV14	TRBJ2-7	.	.	TGTGCCAGCAGCCAAGATCTGGACTCCGAGCAGTACTTC	CASSQDLDSEQYF
TRBV30	TRBJ2-7	.	.	TGTGCCTGGAGGGCAGGGACTGGGTCCTACGAGCAGTACTTC	CAWRAGTGSYEQYF
TRBV2	TRBJ2-1	.	.	TGTGCCAGCAGTGGTTTAAGGGGGGGGGACAATGAGCAGTTCTTC	CASSGLRGGDNEQFF
TRBV28	TRBJ2-4	.	.	TGTGCCAGCAGTCATCGGGACTTCGCGGCCAAAAACATTCAGTACTTC	CASSHRDFAAKNIQYF
TRBV11-3	TRBJ2-1	TRBD1	.	TGTGCCAGCAGCAGAGGGACAGCCTACAATGAGCAGTTCTTC	CASSRGTAYNEQFF
TRBV7-2	TRBJ2-7	TRBD2	.	TGTGCCAGCAGCGAAAGCGGGAGGGCCTCCTACGAGCAGTACTTC	CASSESGRASYEQYF
TRBV6-6	TRBJ1-2	TRBD1	.	TGTGCCAGCAGTAACCCGGGACAGGGGTTGAGCGGCTACACCTTC	CASSNPGQGLSGYTF
TRBV28	TRBJ2-7	.	.	TGTGCCAGCCTGGGCAATTCGGTGCAGTACTTC	CASLGNSVQYF
TRBV19	TRBJ2-7	.	.	TGTGCCAGTAGTATCGGAACAGCCTCCTACGAGCAGTACTTC	CASSIGTASYEQYF
TRBV7-2	TRBJ2-1	TRBD2	.	TGTGCCAGCAGCGATGGGCCTAGCGGGAGTGTAGTAAATGAGCAGTTCTTC	CASSDGPSGSVVNEQFF
TRBV7-9	TRBJ2-3	TRBD2	.	TGTGCCAGCAGCGCCGGACTAGCTACAGATACGCAGTATTTT	CASSAGLATDTQYF
TRBV28	TRBJ1-5	TRBD1	.	TGTGCCAGCAGTATAACAGGGGGCGGACAGCCCCAGCATTTT	CASSITGGGQPQHF
TRBV9	TRBJ1-1	.	.	TGTGCCAGCAGCGCTAGGTCCGTAGGGAACACTGAAGCTTTCTTT	CASSARSVGNTEAFF
TRBV7-9	TRBJ1-4	TRBD1	.	TGTGCCAGCAGCTTTTCCGGGACAGGGCGGGAAAAACTGTTTTTT	CASSFSGTGREKLFF
TRBV4-3	TRBJ2-7	.	.	TGCGCCAGCAGCCAGGCTGCGGAGTCTTTCTACGAGCAGTACTTC	CASSQAAESFYEQYF
TRBV6-1	TRBJ2-7	TRBD2	.	TGTGCCAGCAGAGGGACTAGCGGCTCCTACGAGCAGTACTTC	CASRGTSGSYEQYF
TRBV6-6	TRBJ1-1	.	.	TGTGCCAGCAGTCCCCGGACAGACATGAACACTGAAGCTTTCTTT	CASSPRTDMNTEAFF
TRBV29-1	TRBJ2-7	TRBD1	.	TGCAGCGTTGGAAGGGACAGGAGTTCCTACGAGCAGTACTTC	CSVGRDRSSYEQYF
TRBV6-5	TRBJ2-7	.	.	TGTGCCAGCAAAAGGGGCAGGGTCTACGAGCAGTACTTC	CASKRGRVYEQYF
TRBV23-1	TRBJ2-1	.	.	TGCGCCAGCAGTCACGATGAGCAGTTCTTC	CASSHDEQFF
TRBV7-2	TRBJ1-5	.	.	TGTGCCAGCAGTCGCCAGGGTGGTGGTCAGCCCCAGCATTTT	CASSRQGGGQPQHF
TRBV27	TRBJ1-2	.	.	TGTGCCAGCAGGTCTGGGCTTAGCGTATACGGCTACACCTTC	CASRSGLSVYGYTF
TRBV7-8	TRBJ2-4	TRBD1	.	TGTGCCAGCAGCTTTGACAGGGCGCTAGCCAAAAACATTCAGTACTTC	CASSFDRALAKNIQYF
TRBV11-2	TRBJ2-7	.	.	TGTGCCAGCAGTTACCTTGGGGAGGTTTCCTACGAGCAGTACTTC	CASSYLGEVSYEQYF
TRBV5-6	TRBJ1-2	.	.	TGTGCCAGCAGCTCGGGACAACTCTCGGGCTACACCTTC	CASSSGQLSGYTF
TRBV5-1	TRBJ1-4	.	.	TGCGCCAGCAGCTTGGACAGGTCTAATGAAAAACTGTTTTTT	CASSLDRSNEKLFF
TRBV6-5	TRBJ1-5	TRBD1	.	TGTGCCAGCAGTTACTCGGGGACAGGGGAGCAGCCCCAGCATTTT	CASSYSGTGEQPQHF
TRBV5-6	TRBJ1-2	TRBD1	.	TGTGCCAGCAGCTGGGGGACAGGGACCTCTTATGGCTACACCTTC	CASSWGTGTSYGYTF
TRBV5-1	TRBJ2-7	TRBD2	.	TGCGCCAGCAGCCCTTCCCCCGGACTAGCAGGCGAGCAGTACTTC	CASSPSPGLAGEQYF
TRBV28	TRBJ2-3	.	.	TGTGCCAGCAGTTTATGGGCAGGGCCAGATACGCAGTATTTT	CASSLWAGPDTQYF
TRBV6-1	TRBJ1-5	TRBD1	few	TGTGCCAGCAGTGAATTGACAGGGAAACAGCCCCAGCATTTT	CASSELTGKQPQHF